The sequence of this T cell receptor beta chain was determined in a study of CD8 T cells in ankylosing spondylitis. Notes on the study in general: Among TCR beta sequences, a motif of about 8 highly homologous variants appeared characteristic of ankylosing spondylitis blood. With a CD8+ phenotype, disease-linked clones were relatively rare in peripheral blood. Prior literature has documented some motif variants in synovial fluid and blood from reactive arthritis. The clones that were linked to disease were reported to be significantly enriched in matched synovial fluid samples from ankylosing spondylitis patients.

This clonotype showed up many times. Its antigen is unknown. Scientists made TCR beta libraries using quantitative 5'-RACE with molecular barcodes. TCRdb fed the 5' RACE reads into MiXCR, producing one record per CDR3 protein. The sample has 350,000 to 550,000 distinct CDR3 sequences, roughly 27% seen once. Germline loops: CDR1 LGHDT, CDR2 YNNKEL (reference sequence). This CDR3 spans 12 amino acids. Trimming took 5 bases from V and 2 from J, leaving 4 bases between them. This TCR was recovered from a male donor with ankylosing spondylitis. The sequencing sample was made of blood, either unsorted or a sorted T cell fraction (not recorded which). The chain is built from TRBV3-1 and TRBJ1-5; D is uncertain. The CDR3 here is CASSTRNQPQHF. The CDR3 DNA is TGTGCCAGCAGCACCCGCAATCAGCCCCAGCATTTT. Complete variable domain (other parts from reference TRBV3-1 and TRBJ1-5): DTAVSQTPKYLVTQMGNDKSIKCEQNLGHDTMYWYKQDSKKFLKIMFSYNNKELIINETVPNRFSPKSPDKAHLNLHINSLELGDSAVYFCASSTRNQPQHFGDGTRLSIL.